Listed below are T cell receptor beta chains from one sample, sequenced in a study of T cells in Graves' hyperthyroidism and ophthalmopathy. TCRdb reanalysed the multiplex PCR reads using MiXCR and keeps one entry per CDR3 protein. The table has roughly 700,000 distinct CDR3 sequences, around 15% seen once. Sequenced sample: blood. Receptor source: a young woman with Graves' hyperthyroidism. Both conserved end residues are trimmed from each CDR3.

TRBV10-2 ASSGQGAAEAF
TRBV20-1 SARRDGGTQY
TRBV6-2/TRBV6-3 ASSSGLSAGELF
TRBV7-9 ASSLDGRTGMYGYT
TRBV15 ATSRESGQGYTDTQY
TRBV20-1 SANAPGGRAAGTGELF
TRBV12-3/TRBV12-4 ASTPTLVMREQY
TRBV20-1 SARKGATEAF
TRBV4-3 ASSQVVTLEDSGANVLT
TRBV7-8 ASSLRPIVWARRGAPYEQY
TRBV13 ASSLGRTFNYGYT
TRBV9 ASGQGQFYGYT
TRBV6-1 ASSWSATNEKLF
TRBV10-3 AISGTGGKGGYT
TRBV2 ASSPTGEEGYT
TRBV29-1 SVAGPGTGGGYT
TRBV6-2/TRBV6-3 ASSSHPLGRETQY
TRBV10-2 ASSESASLSNQPQH
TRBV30 AWSGGAKNIQY
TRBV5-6 ASTLDRAIEAF
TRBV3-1 ASSRPTVPYNEQF
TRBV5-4 ASSSQGLPSTDTQY
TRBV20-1 SAGRGTSTYEQY
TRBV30 AWSVGDSYEQY
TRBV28 ASSSLGTSASSSYNEQF
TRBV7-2 ASSLGRGSGRAEF
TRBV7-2 ASSPDRGSLGYT
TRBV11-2 ASSSGQVNTEAF
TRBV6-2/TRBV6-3 ASSYVFTMDPGANVLT
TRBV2 ASSLDSRNTIY
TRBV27 ATGNMALAGNTGELF
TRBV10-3 AIKNRGDGHNEQF
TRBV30 AWRTGASYNEQF